These 10 T cell receptor beta chains were all obtained from the same sample, sequenced in a study of memory CD8 T cells in hepatitis C reinfection. As to time point: peak reinfection, 3 to 8 weeks after reinfection detection. Sorted cells were sequenced directly ex vivo without any in vitro expansion. This table comes from immunoSEQ multiplex PCR, and its TCRdb copy is limited to in-frame clones, with some not included. The sample consists of under 3,000 clones, approximately 90% of them appearing once. The sample taken for sequencing was naive CD8+ T cells sorted from blood. The receptors were sampled from a man aged 50 to 59 with hepatitis C virus infection.

The J gene is TRBJ1-4, the V gene TRBV30; 9 nucleotides agree with TRBD1. The J segment lost 6 bases and the V segment lost 3 bases, leaving 5 bases of the junction unmatched. CDR1 is GTSNPN, CDR2 SVGIG, per germline (reference sequence). The CDR3 contains 14 residues. The CDR3 nucleotides read TGTGCCTGGAGGGGGGGGGACAGGGATGAAAAACTGTTTTTT. Residues: CAWRGGDRDEKLFF.

The chain joins TRBV6-4 to TRBJ2-5; tentatively, D is TRBD1 (6 bases). The CDR3 totals 12 residues. V was clipped by 6 bases and J by 5 bases, with 10 bases between them. Germline CDR1 and CDR2: MRHNA and SNTAGT. This CDR3 is CASRGARETQYF. The CDR3 nucleotides read TGTGCCAGCAGGGGGGCTCGGGAGACCCAGTACTTC.

The chain has TRBV5-4 and TRBJ2-7, with D tentatively TRBD1 (5 bases). CDR1 SGHNT and CDR2 YYREEE come from the germline V gene (reference sequence). V dropped 5 bases and J dropped 1 base, with 13 bases sitting between them. This CDR3 spans 14 amino acids. CDR3 nucleotides: TGTGCCAGCAGTTTAGGGGCGACTTCCTACGAGCAGTACTTC. Its protein product is CASSLGATSYEQYF.

The chain carries TRBV9 and TRBJ2-7; D perhaps matches TRBD1 (7 bases). The CDR3 loop spans 15 amino acids. V was shortened by 0 bases and J by 5 bases, with 15 bases between the two germline ends. Germline CDR1 SGDLS, CDR2 YYNGEE. The CDR3 DNA is TGTGCCAGCAGCGTAGGCGGGACAGTTTCTCACGAGCAGTACTTC. It specifies CASSVGGTVSHEQYF. Using reference TRBV9 and TRBJ2-7 for the parts outside the CDR3, the full variable domain is DSGVTQTPKHLITATGQRVTLRCSPRSGDLSVYWYQQSLDQGLQFLIQYYNGEERAKGNILERFSAQQFPDLHSELNLSSLELGDSALYFCASSVGGTVSHEQYFGPGTRLTVT.

V gene TRBV9 combines with J gene TRBJ2-3; 9 bases are a match to TRBD1. The CDR3 covers 15 residues. From germline, CDR1 is SGDLS and CDR2 YYNGEE. V was clipped by 6 bases and J by 6 bases; unmatched bases: 11. The CDR3 is CASTLGTGLVDTQYF. DNA of the CDR3: TGTGCCAGCACCTTAGGGACAGGGTTGGTGGATACGCAGTATTTT.

The chain is built from TRBV4-3 and TRBJ2-1, with 7 bases identical to TRBD1. There are 15 residues in the CDR3. The germline V gene encodes CDR1 LGHNA and CDR2 YSLEER. J lost 4 bases, V lost 2 bases, and 5 bases had no gene match. In DNA form, the CDR3 reads TGCGCCAGCAGCCAACTCCCGGGACAGTACAATGAGCAGTTCTTC. The encoded protein is CASSQLPGQYNEQFF.

The chain combines TRBV28 with TRBJ1-5, with 9 bases aligning to TRBD1. V lost 1 base to trimming and J lost 6 bases; unmatched junction nucleotides: 1. The germline V gene encodes CDR1 MDHEN and CDR2 SYDVKM. This CDR3 spans 14 amino acids. CDR3 sequence (DNA): TGTGCCAGCAGTTTATTGACAGGGGGTCAGCCCCAGCATTTT. Translation: CASSLLTGGQPQHF.

The rearrangement joins TRBV7-9 to TRBJ2-6; D remains ambiguous. From germline, CDR1 is SEHNR and CDR2 FQNEAQ (reference sequence). There are 15 residues in the CDR3. V lost 5 bases to trimming and J lost 0 bases, with 8 bases between them. This CDR3 reads CASSPPSSGANVLTF. CDR3 in DNA: TGTGCCAGCAGCCCCCCTTCCTCTGGGGCCAACGTCCTGACTTTC.

This clone was seen once. V and J are TRBV7-3 and TRBJ2-3; 8 positions match TRBD2. Germline values: CDR1 SGHTA, CDR2 FQGTGA. The CDR3 spans 15 residues. Trimming took 4 bases from V and 2 from J; bases not matched to a gene: 5. The CDR3 coding sequence is TGTGCCAGCAGCTCACTAGCGGAACCCACAGATACGCAGTATTTT. It is translated as CASSSLAEPTDTQYF.

CDR3 region: CASSVDGLASTDTQYF. CDR3 nucleotides: TGTGCCAGCAGCGTAGACGGGCTAGCGTCCACAGATACGCAGTATTTT. The rearrangement links TRBV9 to TRBJ2-3; tentatively, D is TRBD2 (6 bases). Per the germline V gene, CDR1 is SGDLS and CDR2 is YYNGEE. CDR3 length: 16 amino acids. Between the trimmed V and J ends, which lost 0 bases and 2 bases, there was a span of 13 bases.